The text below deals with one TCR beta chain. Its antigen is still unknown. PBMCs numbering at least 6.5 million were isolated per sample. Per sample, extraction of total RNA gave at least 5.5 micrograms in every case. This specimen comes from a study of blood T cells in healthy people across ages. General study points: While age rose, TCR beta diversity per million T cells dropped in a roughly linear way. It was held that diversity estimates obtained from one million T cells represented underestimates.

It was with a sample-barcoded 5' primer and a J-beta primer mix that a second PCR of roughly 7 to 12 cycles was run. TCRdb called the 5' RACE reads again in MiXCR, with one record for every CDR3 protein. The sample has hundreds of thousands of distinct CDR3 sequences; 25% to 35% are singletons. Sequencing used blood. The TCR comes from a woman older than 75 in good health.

CDR3 sequence reads: CACTGQGAHNEQFF. CDR3 coding DNA: TGTGCCTGCACGGGACAGGGGGCCCACAATGAGCAGTTCTTC. The chain is built from TRBV30 and TRBJ2-1; 12 positions match TRBD1. J lost 5 bases, V lost 6 bases, and 5 bases had no gene match. The germline V gene has CDR1 GTSNPN and CDR2 SVGIG (reference sequence). There are 14 residues in the CDR3.